This T cell receptor beta chain was profiled in a study of control samples from healthy donors and cancer patients. V lost 4 bases to trimming and J lost 0 bases, with 15 bases between them. The CDR3 consists of 16 residues. Germline V lookup: CDR1 SGHDT, CDR2 YYEEEE. Assay used: immunoSEQ multiplex PCR; TCRdb lists only in-frame clones, some missing. The top ten hold 1.3% of the sample, which has approximately 150,000 clones, approximately 94% seen once. Material: blood. The clonotype originates from a woman aged 18-30 years in good health. The J gene is TRBJ2-3, the V gene TRBV5-6; TRBD1 is a possible D gene (6 bases). The CDR3 DNA reads as TGTGCCAGCAGCCTCGCCTTGACAGGTAGCACAGATACGCAGTATTTT. Translation gives CASSLALTGSTDTQYF.